A selection of T cell receptor beta chains follows, all from one sample in a study of OX40 agonist ivuxolimab in advanced cancers. Profiled with immunoSEQ multiplex PCR; TCRdb holds only in-frame clones, not every one. Of 65,000 to 95,000 clones in the sample, about 80% were seen once. The source material was CD4+ or CD8+ T cells sorted from blood, sampled in a trial of the OX40 agonist ivuxolimab. These receptors all come from an adult with an advanced solid tumor such as melanoma, head and neck, liver or kidney cancer. The CDR3 runs from the conserved cysteine through the conserved F or W. The order of the fields is CDR3 length, J gene, clone size, D gene, V gene, CDR3 DNA, CDR3 protein. The D gene is left open where the match is weak. Some rows have no size entry. The others give once, few or many, or a class for an expanded clone.

>15|TRBJ2-7|-|-|TRBV28
TGTGCCAGCAGTACCATGGGATCTAGCTCCTACGAGCAGTACTTC
CASSTMGSSSYEQYF
>14|TRBJ2-7|-|-|TRBV14
TGTGCCAGCAGCCATATTGTCTTTTCCTACGAGCAGTACTTC
CASSHIVFSYEQYF
>15|TRBJ2-7|-|TRBD1|TRBV19
TGTGCCAGTAGGGAAAATAGGGGACAGCCCTACGAGCAGTACTTC
CASRENRGQPYEQYF
>15|TRBJ2-2|-|TRBD1|TRBV19
TGTGCCAGTAGTTCGACAGGGTTCAACACCGGGGAGCTGTTTTTT
CASSSTGFNTGELFF
>16|TRBJ2-7|-|-|TRBV6-5
TGTGCCAGCAGTTACGCCGTGAGGGCTTCTCATCACGAGCAGTACTTC
CASSYAVRASHHEQYF
>15|TRBJ1-5|-|-|TRBV5-5
TGTGCCAGCAGCTTGGATTTCGTCAGCGATCAGCCCCAGCATTTT
CASSLDFVSDQPQHF
>16|TRBJ1-2|few|-|TRBV19
TGTGCCAGTAGTACCCGGGGCGGACTAGCTAACTATGGCTACACCTTC
CASSTRGGLANYGYTF
>16|TRBJ1-6|-|-|TRBV28
TGTGCCAGCAGTTTAGGCTTACAGGGCTATAATTCACCCCTCCACTTT
CASSLGLQGYNSPLHF
>15|TRBJ1-1|-|-|TRBV5-4
TGTGCCAGCAGCACTCTGGACAGCATGAACACTGAAGCTTTCTTT
CASSTLDSMNTEAFF
>15|TRBJ2-1|-|TRBD2|TRBV19
TGTGCCAGTAGTATCGGGCTAGCGGATTACAATGAGCAGTTCTTC
CASSIGLADYNEQFF